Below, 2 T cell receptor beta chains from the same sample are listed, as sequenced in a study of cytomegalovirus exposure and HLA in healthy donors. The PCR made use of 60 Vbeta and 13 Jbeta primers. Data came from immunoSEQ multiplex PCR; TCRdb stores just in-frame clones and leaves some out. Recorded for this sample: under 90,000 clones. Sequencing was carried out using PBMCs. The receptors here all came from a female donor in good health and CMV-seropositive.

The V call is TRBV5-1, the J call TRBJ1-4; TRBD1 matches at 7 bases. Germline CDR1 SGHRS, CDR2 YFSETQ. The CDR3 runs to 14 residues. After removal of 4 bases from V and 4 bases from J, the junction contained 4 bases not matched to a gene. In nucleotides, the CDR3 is TGCGCCAGCAGCCCGGGGACAGATAATGAAAAACTGTTTTTT. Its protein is CASSPGTDNEKLFF.

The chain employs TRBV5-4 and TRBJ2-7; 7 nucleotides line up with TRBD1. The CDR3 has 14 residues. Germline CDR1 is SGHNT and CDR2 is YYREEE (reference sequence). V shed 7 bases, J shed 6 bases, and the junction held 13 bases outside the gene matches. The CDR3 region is CASLQQGHGGEQYF. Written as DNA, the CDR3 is TGTGCCAGCCTACAACAGGGGCATGGGGGCGAGCAGTACTTC.